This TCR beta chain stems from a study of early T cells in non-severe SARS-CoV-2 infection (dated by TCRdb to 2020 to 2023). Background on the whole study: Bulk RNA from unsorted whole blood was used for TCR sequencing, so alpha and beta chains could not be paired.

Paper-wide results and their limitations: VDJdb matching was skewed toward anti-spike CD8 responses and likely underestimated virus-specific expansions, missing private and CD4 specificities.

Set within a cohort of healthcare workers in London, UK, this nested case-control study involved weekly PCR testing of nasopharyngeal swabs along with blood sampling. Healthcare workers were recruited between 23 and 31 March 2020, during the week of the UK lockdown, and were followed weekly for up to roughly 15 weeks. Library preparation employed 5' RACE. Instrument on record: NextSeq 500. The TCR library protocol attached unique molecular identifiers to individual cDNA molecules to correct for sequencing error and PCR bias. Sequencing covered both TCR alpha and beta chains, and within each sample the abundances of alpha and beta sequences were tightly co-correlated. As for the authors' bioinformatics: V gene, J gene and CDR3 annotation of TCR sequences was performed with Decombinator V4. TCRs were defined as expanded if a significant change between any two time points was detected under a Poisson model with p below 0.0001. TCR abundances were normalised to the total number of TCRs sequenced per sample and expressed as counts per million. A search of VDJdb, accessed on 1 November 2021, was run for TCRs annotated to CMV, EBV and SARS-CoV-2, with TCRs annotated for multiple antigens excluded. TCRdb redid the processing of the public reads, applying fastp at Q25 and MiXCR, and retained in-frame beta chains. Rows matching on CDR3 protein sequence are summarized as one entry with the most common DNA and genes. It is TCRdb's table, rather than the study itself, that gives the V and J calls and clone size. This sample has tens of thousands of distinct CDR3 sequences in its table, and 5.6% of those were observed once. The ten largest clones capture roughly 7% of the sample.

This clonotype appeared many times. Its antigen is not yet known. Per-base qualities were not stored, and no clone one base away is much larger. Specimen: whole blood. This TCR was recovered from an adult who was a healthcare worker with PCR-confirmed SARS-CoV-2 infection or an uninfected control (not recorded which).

At the DNA level, the sequence is TGTGCCAGCAGCCGAGATACCGGGGAGCTGTTTTTT. Translated, it reads CASSRDTGELFF. The V and J segments used are TRBV7-2 and TRBJ2-2, with the D gene not confidently named. The CDR3 covers 12 residues, taking in both the cysteine and the phenylalanine. The entry retains the CDR3 DNA only, 36 bases that are in frame from base 1. Trimming takes 5 bases from V and 5 bases from J, and the germline ends sit 6 bases apart. For CDR1 and CDR2, the germline V gene lists SGHTA and FQGNSA.